A selection of T cell receptor beta chains follows, all from one sample in a study of blood T cell repertoires in COVID-19. Profiling relied on immunoSEQ multiplex PCR, and the TCRdb table lists in-frame clones only, not all of them. The sample lists under 80,000 clones; around 80% were seen once. Sample: peripheral blood. All receptors come from a man over 45 with acute or convalescent COVID-19. Both conserved end residues are part of each CDR3. The order of the fields is CDR3 protein, CDR3 DNA, J gene, clone size, V gene, D gene. The D gene is left open where the match is weak. The size of a clone is reported for some rows only, either as once, few or many, or as a class for expanded clones.

CDR3aa: CASSPKGSLNTEAFF
CDR3nt: TGTGCCAGCAGCCCAAAGGGGTCACTGAACACTGAAGCTTTCTTT
j_gene: TRBJ1-1
abundance: NA
v_gene: TRBV4-2
d_gene: NA

CDR3aa: CASSITDSTGELFF
CDR3nt: TGTGCCAGCAGCATCACTGACAGCACCGGGGAGCTGTTTTTT
j_gene: TRBJ2-2
abundance: NA
v_gene: TRBV7-9
d_gene: NA

CDR3aa: CASSLGQHYGYTF
CDR3nt: TGCGCCAGCAGCTTGGGACAGCACTATGGCTACACCTTC
j_gene: TRBJ1-2
abundance: NA
v_gene: TRBV5-1
d_gene: NA

CDR3aa: CASSDGDSLNQPQHF
CDR3nt: TGTGCCAGCAGCGATGGCGACAGCCTCAATCAGCCCCAGCATTTT
j_gene: TRBJ1-5
abundance: NA
v_gene: TRBV2
d_gene: NA

CDR3aa: CASSTGQGAPSTEAFF
CDR3nt: TGTGCCAGCTCAACGGGACAGGGGGCCCCGAGTACTGAAGCTTTCTTT
j_gene: TRBJ1-1
abundance: few
v_gene: TRBV18
d_gene: TRBD1

CDR3aa: CASSSFGGYTF
CDR3nt: TGTGCCAGCAGTTCGTTCGGGGGCTACACCTTC
j_gene: TRBJ1-2
abundance: NA
v_gene: TRBV6-2/TRBV6-3
d_gene: NA

CDR3aa: CASSIDSSGNTIYF
CDR3nt: TGTGCCAGTTCGATCGACAGCTCTGGAAACACCATATATTTT
j_gene: TRBJ1-3
abundance: NA
v_gene: TRBV2
d_gene: NA

CDR3aa: CASSHEPPGTANSPLHF
CDR3nt: TGCGCCAGCAGCCACGAACCCCCCGGGACAGCGAATTCACCCCTCCACTTT
j_gene: TRBJ1-6
abundance: few
v_gene: TRBV4-3
d_gene: TRBD1

CDR3aa: CASSFQQNGNTIYF
CDR3nt: TGTGCCAGCAGTTTTCAACAAAACGGAAACACCATATATTTT
j_gene: TRBJ1-3
abundance: NA
v_gene: TRBV28
d_gene: NA

CDR3aa: CAWTGQGNSPLHF
CDR3nt: TGTGCCTGGACGGGACAGGGAAATTCACCCCTCCACTTT
j_gene: TRBJ1-6
abundance: few
v_gene: TRBV30
d_gene: TRBD1

CDR3aa: CSVGRGGETQYF
CDR3nt: TGCAGCGTTGGGCGGGGGGGTGAGACCCAGTACTTC
j_gene: TRBJ2-5
abundance: once
v_gene: TRBV29-1
d_gene: TRBD2

CDR3aa: CASSRDFQPDTQYF
CDR3nt: TGTGCCAGCAGTCGGGATTTTCAACCAGATACGCAGTATTTT
j_gene: TRBJ2-3
abundance: NA
v_gene: TRBV2
d_gene: NA

CDR3aa: CATSRDRTRSSLSSGNTIYF
CDR3nt: TGTGCCACCAGCCGAGACCGGACACGGTCTTCCTTAAGCTCTGGAAACACCATATATTTT
j_gene: TRBJ1-3
abundance: once
v_gene: TRBV15
d_gene: NA

CDR3aa: CASGPGLESPLHF
CDR3nt: TGTGCTAGTGGCCCTGGCCTCGAATCACCCCTCCACTTT
j_gene: TRBJ1-6
abundance: NA
v_gene: TRBV12-5
d_gene: NA